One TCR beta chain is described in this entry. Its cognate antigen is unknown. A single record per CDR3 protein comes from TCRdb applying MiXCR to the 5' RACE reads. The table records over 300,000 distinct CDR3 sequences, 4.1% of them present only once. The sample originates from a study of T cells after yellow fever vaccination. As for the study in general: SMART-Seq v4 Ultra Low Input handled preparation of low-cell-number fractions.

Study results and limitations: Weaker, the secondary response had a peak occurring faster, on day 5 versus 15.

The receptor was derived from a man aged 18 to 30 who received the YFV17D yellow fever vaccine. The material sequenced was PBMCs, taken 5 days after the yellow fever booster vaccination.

Here the CDR3 reads CASSGHTRGPYTGELFF. DNA of the CDR3: TGTGCCAGCAGCGGACATACTCGGGGGCCCTACACCGGGGAGCTGTTTTTT. The V and J genes are TRBV11-2 and TRBJ2-2, with D perhaps assigned TRBD1 or TRBD2 (6 bases each). Germline V CDR1 and CDR2: SGHAT, FQNNGV. The CDR3 runs to 17 residues. V shed 5 bases and J shed 3 bases, with 19 bases lying between them.